The 23 T cell receptor beta chains below all came from one sample that was sequenced in a study of blood T cell repertoires in COVID-19. Data came from immunoSEQ multiplex PCR; TCRdb stores just in-frame clones and leaves some out. The sample lists about 180,000 clones, approximately 79% occurring once. The specimen sequenced was peripheral blood. These receptors came from a woman aged 55-69 years with COVID-19, enrolled during active disease.

This clone was seen a single time. The chain is built from TRBV7-9 and TRBJ1-6, with 7 nucleotides matching TRBD1. The germline V gene encodes CDR1 SEHNR and CDR2 FQNEAQ (reference sequence). The CDR3 runs to 15 residues. The V segment lost 0 bases and the J segment 5 bases; nucleotides outside the gene matches: 1. This CDR3 reads CASSLAGQNNSPLHF. Written as DNA, the CDR3 is TGTGCCAGCAGCTTAGCGGGACAGAATAATTCACCCCTCCACTTT. Supplemented by reference TRBV7-9 and TRBJ1-6, the full variable domain reads DTGVSQNPRHKITKRGQNVTFRCDPISEHNRLYWYRQTLGQGPEFLTYFQNEAQLEKSRLLSDRFSAERPKGSFSTLEIQRTEQGDSAMYLCASSLAGQNNSPLHFGNGTRLTVT.

CDR3 in amino acids: CASSQAGFSWRGAQETQYF. The CDR3 DNA is TGTGCCAGCAGCCAAGCAGGGTTCTCTTGGCGGGGGGCCCAAGAGACCCAGTACTTC. The chain combines TRBV3-1 (or the pseudogene TRBV3-2) with TRBJ2-5; 8 bases are shared with TRBD2. J gave up 1 base and V 1 base, and 14 bases lay outside the gene matches. In germline, CDR1 is LGHDT, CDR2 YNNKEL (reference sequence). The CDR3 is made up of 19 amino acids.

The genes are TRBV11-1 and TRBJ1-4, with unresolved D. The CDR3 loop spans 14 amino acids. Germline V gives CDR1 SGHAT, CDR2 FQDESV (reference sequence). V shed 5 bases and J shed 0 bases, with 7 bases lying between them. CDR3 DNA sequence: TGTGCCAGCAGCCTGGGCCCAACTAATGAAAAACTGTTTTTT. Amino acid sequence: CASSLGPTNEKLFF.

The genes are TRBV7-8 and TRBJ2-1; D may be TRBD2 (6 bases). Trimming left V 1 base short and J 5 bases short, with 12 bases between. The V gene's germline CDR1 is SGHVS and CDR2 FQNEAQ. This CDR3 region has 15 residues. The CDR3 loop is CASSLGPTRHNEQFF. The CDR3 bases are TGTGCCAGCAGCTTAGGGCCGACTAGGCACAATGAGCAGTTCTTC.

V usage is TRBV4-3 and J usage is TRBJ1-6; D not certain. The CDR3 sequence is 15 residues long. Germline V gene sequence: CDR1 LGHNA, CDR2 YSLEER. Trimming shortened V by 1 base and J by 10 bases, and 14 bases separated the two germline ends. This CDR3 is CASSQVIARGSPLHF. CDR3 sequence (DNA): TGCGCCAGCAGCCAAGTTATAGCTCGAGGCTCACCCCTCCACTTT.

This chain links TRBV7-2 with TRBJ2-1; no reliable D call. Between the trimmed V and J ends, which lost 1 base and 4 bases, there was a span of 11 bases. CDR1 and CDR2 from the germline V gene are SGHTA and FQGNSA. The CDR3 sequence is 15 residues long. Written as DNA, the CDR3 is TGTGCCAGCAGCTTAGGTTCGACTGTTTACAATGAGCAGTTCTTC. It is translated as CASSLGSTVYNEQFF.

This clone came up a few times. The rearrangement links TRBV27 to TRBJ2-1; 15 bases align to TRBD2. There are 19 residues in the CDR3. After removal of 5 bases from V and 6 bases from J, the junction contained 14 bases not matched to a gene. Germline V CDR1 and CDR2: MNHEY, SMNVEV (reference sequence). In nucleotides, the CDR3 is TGTGCCAGCAGTGACCGGGGACTAGCGGGAGGACCCACCTCCAATGAGCAGTTCTTC. It translates to CASSDRGLAGGPTSNEQFF.

This chain connects TRBV21-1 to TRBJ2-2; TRBD2 was called by the table and not checked on the DNA. TRBV21-1 is recorded as a pseudogene. CDR3 size: 17 residues. CDR3 bases: TGTGCCAGCAGCAAACGACTAGCGGGAGGCTCTGACGGGGAGCTGTTTTTT. Its protein is CASSKRLAGGSDGELFF.

The rearrangement uses TRBV6-5 and TRBJ1-1; D not certain. Germline lookup yields CDR1 MNHEY and CDR2 SVGAGI. There are 14 residues in the CDR3. V dropped 2 bases and J dropped 1 base, with 8 bases sitting between them. CDR3 sequence (DNA): TGTGCCAGCAGTTACCATACAGAGAACACTGAAGCTTTCTTT. Protein sequence: CASSYHTENTEAFF.

V and J are TRBV18 and TRBJ2-1; D may be TRBD2 (6 bases). The CDR3 contains 16 residues. Germline V gene lookup returns CDR1 KGHSH and CDR2 LQKENI. V shed 6 bases and J shed 0 bases, with 15 bases lying between them. The CDR3 DNA follows: TGTGCCAGCTCGCCAACTAGCCCTAGCTCCTACAATGAGCAGTTCTTC. The encoded protein is CASSPTSPSSYNEQFF.

The chain uses TRBV7-2 and TRBJ1-6; 7 positions agree with TRBD1. Trimming at V came to 6 bases and at J to 8 bases, leaving 7 bases not matched to a gene. CDR3 length equals 14 residues. The V gene's germline CDR1 is SGHTA and CDR2 FQGNSA. The CDR3 DNA is TGTGCCAGCAGGCCGACAGGGCCGTATTCACCCCTCCACTTT. Its protein product is CASRPTGPYSPLHF.

The genes are TRBV12-2 and TRBJ1-1; the table's D call of TRBD1 was not tested on the DNA. TRBV12-2 is flagged as a pseudogene. The CDR3 is made up of 18 amino acids. CDR3 residues: CASRSSPGQGAVNTEAFF. As DNA, the CDR3 is TGTGCAAGTCGCTCGTCACCGGGACAGGGGGCTGTGAACACTGAAGCTTTCTTT.

The V and J genes are TRBV5-4 and TRBJ2-7; 9 bases are a match to TRBD1. This CDR3 spans 15 amino acids. Germline CDR1 is SGHNT and CDR2 is YYREEE (reference sequence). Trimming took 5 bases from V and 0 from J; bases not matched to a gene: 6. The CDR3 loop reads CASRSDRGSSYEQYF. Here the CDR3 DNA reads TGTGCCAGCAGGTCGGACAGGGGAAGCTCCTACGAGCAGTACTTC.

Only a few counts were recorded for this clone. The genes are TRBV9 and TRBJ1-5; 11 bases are shared with TRBD1. This CDR3 region has 15 residues. J was trimmed by 4 bases and V by 3 bases; bases with no gene match: 3. CDR1 is SGDLS and CDR2 is YYNGEE in the germline V gene. CDR3: CASSAGTGGNQPQHF. CDR3 coding DNA: TGTGCCAGCAGCGCCGGGACAGGGGGTAATCAGCCCCAGCATTTT.

The chain carries TRBV10-3 and TRBJ2-3; D is perhaps TRBD2 (7 bases). The CDR3 runs 14 residues. Germline CDR1 and CDR2: ENHRY and SYGVKD. V lost 5 bases to trimming and J lost 3 bases, with 12 bases between them. In nucleotides, the CDR3 is TGTGCCATCAGTCGGGGGCGGGGGACAGATACGCAGTATTTT. This sequence encodes CAISRGRGTDTQYF.

CDR3 sequence (DNA): TGTGCCAGCAGGCTGGACAGGAAAGAGACCCAGTACTTC. The encoded protein is CASRLDRKETQYF. The chain recombines TRBV11-2 with TRBJ2-5, with TRBD1 identical over 7 bases. Trimming took 6 bases from V and 3 from J; bases not matched to a gene: 4. The CDR3 contains 13 residues. Germline-derived CDR1 and CDR2 are SGHAT and FQNNGV.

The chain employs TRBV30 and TRBJ2-2, with D possibly TRBD2 on 6 matching bases. The CDR3 consists of 14 residues. Trimming removed 5 bases from V and 8 bases from J, with 18 bases in between. Germline CDR1 reads GTSNPN; CDR2 reads SVGIG (reference sequence). CDR3 bases: TGTGCCTGGGGCAAGACTAGTTTGGAGGGGGAGCTGTTTTTT. Its translation is CAWGKTSLEGELFF.

The gene calls are TRBV27 and TRBJ2-7; 11 bases map to TRBD1. CDR1 MNHEY and CDR2 SMNVEV come from the germline V gene (reference sequence). J was trimmed by 6 bases and V by 4 bases; bases with no gene match: 5. The CDR3 covers 14 residues. CDR3: CASSSSDRGLEQYF. CDR3 nucleotides: TGTGCCAGCAGTTCCTCGGACAGGGGGCTCGAGCAGTACTTC.

In its sample, this clone was seen a few times. This rearrangement joins TRBV7-9 to TRBJ1-1, with TRBD1 matching 8 bases. The CDR3 length is 14 residues. Unmatched junction bases numbered 9, after V lost 10 bases and J lost 2 bases. The germline gives CDR1 SEHNR, CDR2 FQNEAQ (reference sequence). The CDR3 DNA sequence: TGTGCCACAGGAGGCAGGGGGCCTAACACTGAAGCTTTCTTT. Protein product: CATGGRGPNTEAFF.

The gene calls are TRBV6-5 and TRBJ1-6; D remains unclear. Trimming pared 8 bases from V and 0 bases from J, leaving 8 bases between. The CDR3 runs 14 residues. CDR1 is MNHEY and CDR2 is SVGAGI in the germline V gene. The CDR3 nucleotides are TGTGCCAGCCGGGGTAGCTCCTATAATTCACCCCTCCACTTT. Protein sequence: CASRGSSYNSPLHF.

V is TRBV9 and J is TRBJ2-2, with 10 nucleotides matching TRBD1. The CDR3 consists of 15 residues. Unmatched junction bases numbered 5, after V lost 3 bases and J lost 6 bases. The V gene's germline CDR1 is SGDLS and CDR2 YYNGEE. The CDR3 DNA reads as TGTGCCAGCAGCGGAGGACAGGGGGTTGCCGGGGAGCTGTTTTTT. Its translation is CASSGGQGVAGELFF.

This chain joins TRBV12-5 and TRBJ2-1; no definite D call. The CDR3 loop spans 14 amino acids. CDR1 is LGHNT and CDR2 is FRNRAP in the germline V gene. V lost 6 bases and J lost 4, with 13 bases in between. CDR3 sequence reads: CASGVSSRYNEQFF. Written as DNA, the CDR3 is TGTGCTAGTGGGGTCTCCTCTCGGTACAATGAGCAGTTCTTC.

J is TRBJ2-7 and V is TRBV5-4; 9 nucleotides agree with TRBD1. The V gene's germline CDR1 is SGHNT and CDR2 YYREEE (reference sequence). The CDR3 length is 14 residues. V dropped 4 bases and J dropped 6; count of bases not matched to a gene: 8. DNA for the CDR3: TGTGCCAGCAGCAGGACAGGGGAGGCAATCGAGCAGTACTTC. Amino acids: CASSRTGEAIEQYF. The full variable domain, completed using reference TRBV5-4 and TRBJ2-7, is ETGVTQSPTHLIKTRGQQVTLRCSSQSGHNTVSWYQQALGQGPQFIFQYYREEENGRGNFPPRFSGLQFPNYSSELNVNALELDDSALYLCASSRTGEAIEQYFGPGTRLTVT.